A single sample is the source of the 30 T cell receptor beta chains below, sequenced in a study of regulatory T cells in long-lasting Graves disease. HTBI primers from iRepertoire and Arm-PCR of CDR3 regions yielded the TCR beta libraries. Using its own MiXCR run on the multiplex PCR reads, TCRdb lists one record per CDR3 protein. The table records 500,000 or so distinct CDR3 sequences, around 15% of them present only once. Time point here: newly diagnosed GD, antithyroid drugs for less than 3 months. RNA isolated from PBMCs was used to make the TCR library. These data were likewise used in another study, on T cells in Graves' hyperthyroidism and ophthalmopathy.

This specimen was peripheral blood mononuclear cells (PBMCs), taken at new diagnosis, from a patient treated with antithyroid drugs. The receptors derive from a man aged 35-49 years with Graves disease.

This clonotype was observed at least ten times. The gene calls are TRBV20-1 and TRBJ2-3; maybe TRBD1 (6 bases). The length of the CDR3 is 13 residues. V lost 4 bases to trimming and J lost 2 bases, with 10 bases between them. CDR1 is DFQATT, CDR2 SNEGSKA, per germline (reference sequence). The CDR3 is CSAKQGYTDTQYF. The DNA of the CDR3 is TGCAGTGCTAAACAGGGATACACAGATACGCAGTATTTT.

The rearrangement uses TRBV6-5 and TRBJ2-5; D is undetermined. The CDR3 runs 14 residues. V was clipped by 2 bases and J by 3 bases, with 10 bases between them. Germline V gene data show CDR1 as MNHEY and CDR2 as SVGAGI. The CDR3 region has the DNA TGTGCCAGCAGTTACATTTCGGATAAAGAGACCCAGTACTTC. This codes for CASSYISDKETQYF.

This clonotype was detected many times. The CDR3 here is CASSLASSGTYNEQFF. CDR3 coding DNA: TGCGCCAGCAGCTTGGCGTCTAGCGGAACCTACAATGAGCAGTTCTTC. The genes are TRBV5-1 and TRBJ2-1; 7 bases match TRBD2. In germline, CDR1 is SGHRS, CDR2 YFSETQ. The trim removed 0 bases at V and 2 bases at J, leaving 5 bases unmatched. This CDR3 comprises 16 residues. The whole variable domain, remainder taken from reference TRBV5-1 and TRBJ2-1, is KAGVTQTPRYLIKTRGQQVTLSCSPISGHRSVSWYQQTPGQGLQFLFEYFSETQRNKGNFPGRFSGRQFSNSRSEMNVSTLELGDSALYLCASSLASSGTYNEQFFGPGTRLTVL.

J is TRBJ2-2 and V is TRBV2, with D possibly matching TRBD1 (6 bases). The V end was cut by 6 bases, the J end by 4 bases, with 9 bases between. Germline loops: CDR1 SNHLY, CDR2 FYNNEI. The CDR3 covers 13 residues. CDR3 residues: CASRGDITGELFF. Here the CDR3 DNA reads TGTGCCAGCAGAGGGGACATCACCGGGGAGCTGTTTTTT.

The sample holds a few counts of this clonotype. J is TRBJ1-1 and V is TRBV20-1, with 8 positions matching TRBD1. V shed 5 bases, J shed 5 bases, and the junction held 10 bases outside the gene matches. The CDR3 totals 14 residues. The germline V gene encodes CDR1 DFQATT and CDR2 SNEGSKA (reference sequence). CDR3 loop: CSASRTGRRTEAFF. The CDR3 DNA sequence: TGCAGTGCTTCAAGGACAGGGCGGCGGACTGAAGCTTTCTTT.

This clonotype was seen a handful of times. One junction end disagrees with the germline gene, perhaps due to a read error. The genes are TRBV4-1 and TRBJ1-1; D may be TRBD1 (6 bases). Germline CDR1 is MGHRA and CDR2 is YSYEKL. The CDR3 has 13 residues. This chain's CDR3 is CASSSETDRSIRF. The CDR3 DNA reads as TGCGCCAGCAGTTCTGAGACGGACAGAAGTATTCGGTTT.

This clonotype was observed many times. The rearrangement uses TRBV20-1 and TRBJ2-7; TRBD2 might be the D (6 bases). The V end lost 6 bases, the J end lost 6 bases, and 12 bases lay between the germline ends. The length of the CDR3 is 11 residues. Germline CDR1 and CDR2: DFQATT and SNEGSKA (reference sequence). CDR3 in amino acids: CSAGGNSEQYF. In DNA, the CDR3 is TGCAGTGCGGGGGGAAATAGCGAGCAGTACTTC.

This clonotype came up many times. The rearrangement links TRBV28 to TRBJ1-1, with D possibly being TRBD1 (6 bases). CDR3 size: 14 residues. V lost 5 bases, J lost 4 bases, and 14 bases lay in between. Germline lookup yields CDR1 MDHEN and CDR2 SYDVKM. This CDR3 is CASSPPRGTTEAFF. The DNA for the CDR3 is TGTGCCAGCAGTCCCCCGAGGGGGACCACTGAAGCTTTCTTT.

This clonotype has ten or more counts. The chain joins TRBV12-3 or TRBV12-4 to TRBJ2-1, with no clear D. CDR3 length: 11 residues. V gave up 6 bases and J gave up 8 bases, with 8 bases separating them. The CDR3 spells CASRRHDEQFF. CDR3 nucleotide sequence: TGTGCCAGCAGACGACACGATGAGCAGTTCTTC.

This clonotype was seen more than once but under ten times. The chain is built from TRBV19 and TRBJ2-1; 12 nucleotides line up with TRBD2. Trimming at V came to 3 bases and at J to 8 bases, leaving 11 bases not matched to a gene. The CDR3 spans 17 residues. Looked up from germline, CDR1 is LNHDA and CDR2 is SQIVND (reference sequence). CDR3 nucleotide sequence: TGTGCCAGTAGTATTCAACCCGGGACTAGCGGGTTCCATGAGCAGTTCTTC. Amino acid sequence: CASSIQPGTSGFHEQFF.

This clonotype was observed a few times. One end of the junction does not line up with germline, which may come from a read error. CDR3: CASSPRLRFYNGQFF. The CDR3 DNA is TGCGCCAGCAGCCCCCGTCTTAGATTCTACAATGGGCAGTTCTTC. V usage is TRBV5-1 and J usage is TRBJ2-1; D not resolved. CDR1 is SGHRS and CDR2 is YFSETQ in the germline V gene. CDR3 length: 15 amino acids.

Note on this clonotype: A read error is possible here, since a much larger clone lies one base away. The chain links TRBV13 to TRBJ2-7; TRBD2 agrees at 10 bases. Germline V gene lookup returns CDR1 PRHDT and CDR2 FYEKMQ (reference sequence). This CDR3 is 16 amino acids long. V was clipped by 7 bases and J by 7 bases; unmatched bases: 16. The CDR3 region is CASTSQREGSYNEQYF. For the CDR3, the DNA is TGTGCCAGCACCTCTCAGCGGGAGGGCAGTTACAATGAGCAGTACTTC. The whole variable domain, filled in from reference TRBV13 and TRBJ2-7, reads AAGVIQSPRHLIKEKRETATLKCYPIPRHDTVYWYQQGPGQDPQFLISFYEKMQSDKGSIPDRFSAQQFSDYHSELNMSSLELGDSALYFCASTSQREGSYNEQYFGPGTRLTVT.

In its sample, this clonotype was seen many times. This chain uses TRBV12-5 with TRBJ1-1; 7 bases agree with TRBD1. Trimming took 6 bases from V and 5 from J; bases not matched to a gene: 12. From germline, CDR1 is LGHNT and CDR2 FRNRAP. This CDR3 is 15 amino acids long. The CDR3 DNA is TGTGCTAGTGGCCCCCCCTGGCAGGGGGGAACTGAAGCTTTCTTT. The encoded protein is CASGPPWQGGTEAFF.

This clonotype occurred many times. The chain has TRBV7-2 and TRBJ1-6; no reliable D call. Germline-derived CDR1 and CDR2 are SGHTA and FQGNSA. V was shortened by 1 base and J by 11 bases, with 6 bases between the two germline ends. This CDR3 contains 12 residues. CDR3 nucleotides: TGTGCCAGCAGCTTAGTTACAACACCCCTCCACTTT. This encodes CASSLVTTPLHF.

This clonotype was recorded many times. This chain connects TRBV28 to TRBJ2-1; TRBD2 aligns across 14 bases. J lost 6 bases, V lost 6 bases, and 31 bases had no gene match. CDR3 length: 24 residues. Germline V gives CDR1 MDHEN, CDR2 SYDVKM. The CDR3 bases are TGTGCCAGCAGAAACCGTGGGAGCGGACAGTTCGGAGCCGGGACTAGCGGGAGCCCCAATGAGCAGTTCTTC. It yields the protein CASRNRGSGQFGAGTSGSPNEQFF.

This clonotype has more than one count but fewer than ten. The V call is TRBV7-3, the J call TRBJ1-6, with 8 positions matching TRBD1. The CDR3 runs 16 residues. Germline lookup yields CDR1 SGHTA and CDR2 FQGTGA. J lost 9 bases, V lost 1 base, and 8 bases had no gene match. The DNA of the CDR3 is TGTGCCAGCAGCTTAATGCGGACAGGGAGCGGTTCACCCCTCCACTTT. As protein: CASSLMRTGSGSPLHF.

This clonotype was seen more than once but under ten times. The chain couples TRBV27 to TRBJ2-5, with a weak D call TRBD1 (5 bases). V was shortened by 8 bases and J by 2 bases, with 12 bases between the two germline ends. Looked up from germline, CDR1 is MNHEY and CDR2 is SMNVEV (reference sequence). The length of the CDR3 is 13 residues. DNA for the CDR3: TGTGCCAGCCCAGACAGAGAACAAGAGACCCAGTACTTC. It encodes CASPDREQETQYF.

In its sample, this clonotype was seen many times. The CDR3 sequence is CSASPGFRTDTQYF. As DNA, the CDR3 is TGCAGTGCTAGCCCGGGATTCCGCACAGATACGCAGTATTTT. The rearrangement uses TRBV20-1 and TRBJ2-3; tentative D call: TRBD2 (5 bases). The V gene lost 3 bases and the J gene lost 1 base, with 11 bases spanning the gap. This CDR3 has 14 amino acids. Germline V gene data show CDR1 as DFQATT and CDR2 as SNEGSKA (reference sequence).

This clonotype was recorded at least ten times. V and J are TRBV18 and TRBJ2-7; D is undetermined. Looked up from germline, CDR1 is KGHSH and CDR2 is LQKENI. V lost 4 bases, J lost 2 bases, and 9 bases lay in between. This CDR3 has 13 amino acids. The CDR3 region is CASSRAPAYEQYF. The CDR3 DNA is TGTGCCAGCTCACGGGCTCCAGCCTACGAGCAGTACTTC.

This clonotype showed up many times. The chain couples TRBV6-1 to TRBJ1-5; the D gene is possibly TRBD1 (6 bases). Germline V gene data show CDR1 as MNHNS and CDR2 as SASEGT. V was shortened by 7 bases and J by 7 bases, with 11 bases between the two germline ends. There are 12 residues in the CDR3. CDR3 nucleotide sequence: TGTGCCAGCAACGGGGGGCGGCAGCCCCAGCATTTT. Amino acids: CASNGGRQPQHF.

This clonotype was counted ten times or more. The CDR3 here is CASSFGAGNQPQHF. CDR3 nucleotides: TGTGCCAGCAGTTTCGGGGCGGGCAATCAGCCCCAGCATTTT. The V call is TRBV28, the J call TRBJ1-5; weak D call: TRBD1 (5 bases). Per the germline V gene, CDR1 is MDHEN and CDR2 is SYDVKM. The CDR3 consists of 14 residues. V lost 3 bases to trimming and J lost 2 bases, with 8 bases between them.

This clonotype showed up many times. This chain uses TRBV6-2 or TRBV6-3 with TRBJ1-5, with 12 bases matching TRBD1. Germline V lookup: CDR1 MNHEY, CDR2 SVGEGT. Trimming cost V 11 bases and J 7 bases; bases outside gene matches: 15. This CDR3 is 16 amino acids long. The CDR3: CACQSPGTGGRQPQHF. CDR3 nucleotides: TGTGCCTGCCAGTCCCCCGGGACAGGGGGCAGGCAGCCCCAGCATTTT.

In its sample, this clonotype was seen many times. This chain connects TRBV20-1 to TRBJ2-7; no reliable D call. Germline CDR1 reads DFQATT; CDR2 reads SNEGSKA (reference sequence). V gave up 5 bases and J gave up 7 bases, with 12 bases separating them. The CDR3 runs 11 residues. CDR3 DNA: TGCAGTGCTGCAGGCTCAACGGAGCAGTACTTC. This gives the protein CSAAGSTEQYF.

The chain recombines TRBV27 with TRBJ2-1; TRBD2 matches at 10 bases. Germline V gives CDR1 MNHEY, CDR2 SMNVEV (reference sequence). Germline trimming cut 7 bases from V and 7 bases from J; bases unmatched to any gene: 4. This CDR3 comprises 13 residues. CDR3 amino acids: CASTSSGSNEQFF. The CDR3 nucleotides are TGTGCCAGCACTTCTAGCGGGAGTAATGAGCAGTTCTTC.

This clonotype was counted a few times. DNA of the CDR3: TGTGCCAGCCTAAACGTAAGAAATGAGCAGTTCTTC. This encodes CASLNVRNEQFF. The gene calls are TRBV12-3 or TRBV12-4 and TRBJ2-1, with no clear D. The CDR3 is 12 amino acids. Trimming pared 8 bases from V and 7 bases from J, leaving 12 bases between.

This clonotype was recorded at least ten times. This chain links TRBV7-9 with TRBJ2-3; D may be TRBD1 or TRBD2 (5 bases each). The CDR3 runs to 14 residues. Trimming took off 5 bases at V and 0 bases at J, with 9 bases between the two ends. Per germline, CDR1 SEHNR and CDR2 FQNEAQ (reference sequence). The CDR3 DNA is TGTGCCAGCAGCCGACGGGACAGCACAGATACGCAGTATTTT. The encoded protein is CASSRRDSTDTQYF.

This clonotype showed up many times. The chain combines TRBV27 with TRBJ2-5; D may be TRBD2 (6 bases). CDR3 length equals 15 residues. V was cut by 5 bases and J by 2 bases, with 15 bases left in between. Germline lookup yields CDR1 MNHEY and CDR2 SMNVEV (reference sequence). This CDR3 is CASSARGRRQETQYF. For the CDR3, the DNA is TGTGCCAGCAGTGCTCGGGGGAGGCGACAAGAGACCCAGTACTTC.

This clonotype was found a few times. The DNA for the CDR3 is TGTGCCAGCAGTTTTAGACAGGGGGCCTCCAATCAGCCCCAGCATTTT. Protein: CASSFRQGASNQPQHF. The rearrangement joins TRBV7-8 to TRBJ1-5, with 10 bases that match TRBD1. There are 16 residues in the CDR3. Looked up from germline, CDR1 is SGHVS and CDR2 is FQNEAQ. The V and J ends lost 6 bases and 3 bases, in that order; junction bases with no gene match: 8.

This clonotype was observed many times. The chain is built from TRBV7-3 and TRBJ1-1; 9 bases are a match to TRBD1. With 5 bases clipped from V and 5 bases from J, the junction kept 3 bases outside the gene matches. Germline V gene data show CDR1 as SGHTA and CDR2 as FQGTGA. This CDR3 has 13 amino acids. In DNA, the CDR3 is TGTGCCAGCAGCATCGGACAGGGGACTGAAGCTTTCTTT. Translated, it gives CASSIGQGTEAFF. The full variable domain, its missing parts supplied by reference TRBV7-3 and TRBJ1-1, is GAGVSQTPSNKVTEKGKYVELRCDPISGHTALYWYRQSLGQGPEFLIYFQGTGAADDSGLPNDRFFAVRPEGSVSTLKIQRTERGDSAVYLCASSIGQGTEAFFGQGTRLTVV.

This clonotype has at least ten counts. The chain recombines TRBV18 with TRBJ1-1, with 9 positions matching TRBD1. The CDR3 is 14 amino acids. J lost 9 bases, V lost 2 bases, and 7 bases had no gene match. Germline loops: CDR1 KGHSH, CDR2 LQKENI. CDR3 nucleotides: TGTGCCAGCTCACCAGAAACAGGGGGCCGGAAAGCTTTCTTT. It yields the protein CASSPETGGRKAFF.